A selection of T cell receptor beta chains follows, all from one sample in a study of shared clonotypes between healthy human individuals. The assay was immunoSEQ multiplex PCR, and TCRdb's table has in-frame clones only and misses some. The table has approximately 2,300,000 clones, just under 95% seen once. Sequenced material: naive CD4+ T cells from PBMCs. The receptors here all came from a man aged 18 to 30 in good health. Some clones in this sample may be carry-over from other donors' samples. Each CDR3 is given with its conserved first and last residue. The D gene is left open where the match is weak. Size tells how often a clone was seen (once, few, many) or the class of an expanded clone, and some rows leave it out.

j_gene | abundance | v_gene | len | d_gene | CDR3aa | CDR3nt
TRBJ2-7 | - | TRBV10-3 | 13 | TRBD1 | CAIHGQGFAEQYF | TGTGCCATCCACGGACAGGGCTTCGCCGAGCAGTACTTC
TRBJ1-1 | - | TRBV7-9 | 14 | - | CASSPQTVYKRAFF | TGTGCCAGCAGCCCTCAGACTGTATACAAGCGAGCTTTCTTT
TRBJ2-2 | - | TRBV25-1 | 12 | - | CASKFVSGELFF | TGTGCCAGCAAGTTCGTCTCCGGGGAGCTGTTTTTT
TRBJ1-4 | - | TRBV5-1 | 13 | - | CASSLQGSEKLFF | TGCGCCAGCAGCTTGCAGGGTTCTGAAAAACTGTTTTTT
TRBJ2-5 | - | TRBV4-2 | 15 | - | CASRPGLAGKETQYF | TGTGCCAGCAGACCGGGATTAGCTGGGAAAGAGACCCAGTACTTC
TRBJ2-1 | - | TRBV7-2 | 15 | - | CASTLDRLPDNEQFF | TGTGCCAGCACACTGGATAGACTACCTGACAATGAGCAGTTCTTC
TRBJ2-5 | - | TRBV19 | 15 | TRBD2 | CASSIGGVYQETQYF | TGTGCCAGTAGTATTGGGGGGGTCTACCAAGAGACCCAGTACTTC
TRBJ1-1 | - | TRBV30 | 11 | TRBD1 | CAWSGGAEAFF | TGTGCCTGGTCAGGGGGAGCTGAAGCTTTCTTT
TRBJ2-3 | - | TRBV28 | 14 | TRBD1 | CASSSGGLGDTQYF | TGTGCCAGCAGTTCAGGGGGCTTAGGAGATACGCAGTATTTT
TRBJ2-7 | - | TRBV27 | 17 | TRBD1 | CASSPRTGTPFFYEQYF | TGTGCCAGCAGTCCTCGGACAGGGACTCCCTTTTTCTACGAGCAGTACTTC
TRBJ2-7 | once | TRBV10-3 | 14 | - | CAISTRTRADEQYF | TGTGCCATCAGTACTCGGACTCGCGCAGACGAGCAGTACTTC
TRBJ2-7 | - | TRBV28 | 15 | TRBD1 | CASRPQGATSYEQYF | TGTGCCAGCAGACCCCAGGGGGCGACCTCCTACGAGCAGTACTTC
TRBJ1-5 | - | TRBV28 | 13 | - | CASTFAGGQPQHF | TGTGCCAGCACCTTCGCGGGAGGCCAGCCCCAGCATTTT
TRBJ2-1 | - | TRBV28 | 17 | TRBD2 | CASSLSSSLAGFNEQFF | TGTGCCAGCAGTTTATCGTCGAGTCTAGCGGGTTTCAATGAGCAGTTCTTC
TRBJ1-5 | - | TRBV18 | 13 | - | CASSPGVGQPQHF | TGTGCCAGCTCACCGGGGGTTGGGCAGCCCCAGCATTTT
TRBJ2-2 | - | TRBV7-2 | 14 | - | CASSLWTNTGELFF | TGTGCCAGCAGCTTGTGGACGAACACCGGGGAGCTGTTTTTT
TRBJ2-2 | once | TRBV10-1 | 22 | TRBD2 | CASSESISGSVYIKLNTGELFF | TGCGCCAGCAGTGAGAGTATTAGCGGGAGTGTATATATAAAACTGAACACCGGGGAGCTGTTTTTT
TRBJ2-5 | - | TRBV7-9 | 12 | - | CASSRRQETQYF | TGTGCCAGCAGCCGACGCCAAGAGACCCAGTACTTC
TRBJ1-2 | - | TRBV19 | 13 | TRBD1 | CASSIRTGGDHTF | TGTGCCAGTAGTATCAGGACAGGGGGGGACCACACCTTC
TRBJ1-1 | once | TRBV11-2 | 13 | - | CASSLTRRTEAFF | TGTGCCAGCAGCTTAACCCGGCGAACTGAAGCTTTCTTT
TRBJ1-1 | - | TRBV5-1 | 14 | - | CATSMSVRGTEAFF | TGCGCCACCTCAATGAGTGTCCGGGGGACTGAAGCTTTCTTT
TRBJ1-2 | - | TRBV5-1 | 12 | - | CASSLGQDGYTF | TGCGCCAGCAGCTTGGGACAGGATGGCTACACCTTC
TRBJ1-1 | - | TRBV7-8 | 12 | - | CASRIMNTEAFF | TGTGCCAGCAGGATTATGAACACTGAAGCTTTCTTT
TRBJ2-5 | - | TRBV5-4 | 15 | - | CASSPAPLDQETQYF | TGTGCCAGCAGCCCGGCTCCCCTTGACCAAGAGACCCAGTACTTC
TRBJ2-1 | - | TRBV6-6 | 12 | - | CAGSTGHNEQFF | TGTGCCGGAAGTACAGGCCACAATGAGCAGTTCTTC
TRBJ1-4 | - | TRBV5-4 | 15 | TRBD1 | CASSVQGATNEKLFF | TGTGCCAGCAGCGTACAGGGGGCAACTAATGAAAAACTGTTTTTT
TRBJ2-7 | - | TRBV10-3 | 14 | - | CAISEERSSYEQYF | TGTGCCATCAGTGAGGAGCGGAGCTCCTACGAGCAGTACTTC
TRBJ2-4 | - | TRBV28 | 14 | TRBD2 | CASSSLAGANIQYF | TGTGCCAGCAGTTCACTAGCGGGAGCTAACATTCAGTACTTC
TRBJ2-5 | - | TRBV11-2 | 13 | - | CASSDGPQETQYF | TGTGCCAGCAGCGATGGGCCCCAAGAGACCCAGTACTTC
TRBJ1-1 | - | TRBV27 | 15 | - | CASSLAGVGHTEAFF | TGTGCCAGCAGTTTAGCGGGGGTCGGACACACTGAAGCTTTCTTT
TRBJ1-3 | - | TRBV6-5 | 16 | TRBD1 | CASSWDRGLSGNTIYF | TGTGCCAGCAGTTGGGACAGGGGCCTCTCTGGAAACACCATATATTTT
TRBJ2-4 | - | TRBV15 | 14 | - | CATSRGDSIGIQYF | TGTGCCACCAGCAGAGGTGATTCTATTGGGATTCAGTACTTC
TRBJ1-4 | few | TRBV19 | 15 | TRBD1 | CASSAQGQGDEKLFF | TGTGCCAGTAGTGCACAGGGACAGGGAGATGAAAAACTGTTTTTT
TRBJ2-7 | - | TRBV7-8 | 17 | - | CASSLEGGVGTPYEQYF | TGTGCCAGCAGCTTAGAGGGGGGGGTCGGGACCCCCTACGAGCAGTACTTC
TRBJ2-7 | once | TRBV28 | 16 | TRBD2 | CASSPLAGGISYEQYF | TGTGCCAGCAGCCCACTAGCGGGAGGTATCTCCTACGAGCAGTACTTC
TRBJ1-5 | - | TRBV28 | 15 | - | CASSLDWRGGQPQHF | TGTGCCAGCAGTTTAGATTGGCGGGGTGGCCAGCCCCAGCATTTT
TRBJ2-7 | - | TRBV5-4 | 18 | - | CASSLTASFPPSSYEQYF | TGTGCCAGCAGCCTCACGGCGTCCTTTCCCCCGAGCTCCTACGAGCAGTACTTC
TRBJ2-7 | - | TRBV18 | 14 | - | CASSLGLAYYEQYF | TGTGCCAGCTCCCTGGGACTGGCTTACTACGAGCAGTACTTC
TRBJ2-3 | - | TRBV5-1 | 14 | - | CASSLGPGSDTQYF | TGCGCCAGCAGTCTGGGACCAGGGTCAGATACGCAGTATTTT
TRBJ2-3 | - | TRBV7-3 | 16 | TRBD2 | CASRLGLAGGPDTQYF | TGTGCCAGCAGACTGGGACTAGCGGGAGGTCCAGATACGCAGTATTTT
TRBJ2-5 | - | TRBV6-1 | 15 | - | CASSESRDPQETQYF | TGTGCCAGCAGTGAATCCCGGGACCCTCAGGAGACCCAGTACTTC
TRBJ2-5 | - | TRBV5-6 | 14 | TRBD1 | CASSLKTGGETQYF | TGTGCCAGCAGCTTAAAGACAGGGGGCGAGACCCAGTACTTC
TRBJ2-7 | - | TRBV11-3 | 12 | - | CASSPVTGEQYF | TGTGCCAGCAGCCCCGTAACGGGCGAGCAGTACTTC